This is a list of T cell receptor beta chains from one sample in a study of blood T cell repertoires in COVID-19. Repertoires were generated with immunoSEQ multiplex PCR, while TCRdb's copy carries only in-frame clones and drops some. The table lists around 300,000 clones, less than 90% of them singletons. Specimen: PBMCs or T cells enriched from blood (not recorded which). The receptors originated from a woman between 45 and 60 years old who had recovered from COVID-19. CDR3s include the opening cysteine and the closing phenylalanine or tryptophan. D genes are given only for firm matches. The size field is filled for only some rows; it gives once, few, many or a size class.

CDR3aa: CASSLGRDTF
CDR3nt: TGTGCCAGCAGCTTGGGCAGGGACACCTTC
j_gene: TRBJ1-2
v_gene: TRBV5-8
d_gene: .
abundance: .

CDR3aa: CASSPTRDRGGYGYTF
CDR3nt: TGCGCCAGCAGCCCAACCCGGGACAGGGGCGGCTATGGCTACACCTTC
j_gene: TRBJ1-2
v_gene: TRBV5-1
d_gene: TRBD1
abundance: .

CDR3aa: CASGAGFRPEAFF
CDR3nt: TGTGCCAGTGGGGCAGGCTTTAGGCCTGAAGCTTTCTTT
j_gene: TRBJ1-1
v_gene: TRBV19
d_gene: .
abundance: .

CDR3aa: CASSQVGPGQGYSGELFF
CDR3nt: TGCGCCAGCAGCCAAGTTGGGCCGGGACAGGGATATTCCGGGGAGCTGTTTTTT
j_gene: TRBJ2-2
v_gene: TRBV4-1
d_gene: TRBD1
abundance: .

CDR3aa: CASSLQGDYGYTF
CDR3nt: TGTGCCAGCAGCCTTCAGGGTGACTATGGCTACACCTTC
j_gene: TRBJ1-2
v_gene: TRBV12-3/TRBV12-4
d_gene: .
abundance: .

CDR3aa: CASSLDEGRPQHF
CDR3nt: TGTGCCAGCAGCTTAGATGAGGGCCGGCCCCAGCATTTT
j_gene: TRBJ1-5
v_gene: TRBV11-2
d_gene: .
abundance: .

CDR3aa: CASRQQQGIGGDYGYTF
CDR3nt: TGTGCCAGCAGACAGCAACAGGGAATTGGGGGGGACTATGGCTACACCTTC
j_gene: TRBJ1-2
v_gene: TRBV28
d_gene: .
abundance: .

CDR3aa: CASSLLLGRTTEAFF
CDR3nt: TGTGCCAGCAGTTTATTGTTGGGGCGAACGACTGAAGCTTTCTTT
j_gene: TRBJ1-1
v_gene: TRBV27
d_gene: .
abundance: .

CDR3aa: CASSRGQSNYGYTF
CDR3nt: TGTGCCAGCAGCCGGGGACAGTCTAACTATGGCTACACCTTC
j_gene: TRBJ1-2
v_gene: TRBV28
d_gene: TRBD1
abundance: .

CDR3aa: CASSYRSRTNEKLFF
CDR3nt: TGTGCCAGCAGTTACAGGAGCAGAACTAATGAAAAACTGTTTTTT
j_gene: TRBJ1-4
v_gene: TRBV6-5
d_gene: .
abundance: once

CDR3aa: CASSTPTGVKTKAFF
CDR3nt: TGTGCCAGCAGCACGCCGACAGGGGTTAAAACTAAAGCTTTCTTT
j_gene: TRBJ1-1
v_gene: TRBV7-2
d_gene: TRBD1
abundance: .

CDR3aa: CASSLTGQVNTEAFF
CDR3nt: TGTGCCAGCAGCTTAACGGGACAGGTGAACACTGAAGCTTTCTTT
j_gene: TRBJ1-1
v_gene: TRBV7-9
d_gene: TRBD1
abundance: .

CDR3aa: CASSSNRGTEAFF
CDR3nt: TGTGCCAGCAGTTCCAACAGGGGCACTGAAGCTTTCTTT
j_gene: TRBJ1-1
v_gene: TRBV28
d_gene: TRBD1
abundance: .

CDR3aa: CASSVDAGGNYEQYF
CDR3nt: TGTGCCAGCAGCGTAGATGCGGGAGGGAACTACGAGCAGTACTTC
j_gene: TRBJ2-7
v_gene: TRBV9
d_gene: TRBD2
abundance: .

CDR3aa: CASSHGRGEAFF
CDR3nt: TGTGCCAGCAGCCATGGGAGGGGTGAAGCTTTCTTT
j_gene: TRBJ1-1
v_gene: TRBV7-2
d_gene: .
abundance: .